This T cell receptor (beta chain) was profiled in a study of cytomegalovirus exposure and HLA in healthy donors. Whole-study findings and limits: In a later analysis, compared with equally common non-associated chains, HLA-associated beta chains were more expanded. Sequences of the TCR beta chain were said to predict the HLA-A and HLA-B alleles of most subjects accurately. The authors confirmed in vitro that a few CMV-associated chains were specific for CMV antigens.

V lost 5 bases and J lost 3; bases outside the gene matches: 4. Germline V CDR1 and CDR2: MDHEN, SYDVKM. The CDR3 runs to 15 residues. Amplification used 60 Vbeta primers and 13 Jbeta primers. Clones were read by immunoSEQ multiplex PCR, and TCRdb kept only the in-frame ones, dropping some. Its listing shows some 130,000 clones. Concerning this clone: Its target is not known.

Sample: PBMCs. The TCR sequence derives from a woman aged 35 to 49 in good health and CMV-seropositive. The chain employs TRBV28 and TRBJ2-1; 10 bases match TRBD1. CDR3 sequence: CASSPGTGDYNEQFF. DNA for the CDR3: TGTGCCAGCAGTCCCGGGACAGGGGACTACAATGAGCAGTTCTTC.